This T cell receptor (beta chain) is drawn from a study of blood T cell repertoires in COVID-19 (dated by TCRdb to about 2020). Regarding the research as a whole: Collaborator samples came from the United States, Italy and Spain and covered acute and convalescent phases of COVID-19. The samples were drawn from the first 160 participants of the ongoing ImmuneRACE study and from 1,254 subjects provided by 6 global collaborators. The dataset comprised deeply sampled blood TCRbeta repertoires from subjects exposed to, actively infected with, or recovered from COVID-19. The prospective study material was composed of cDNA or gDNA derived from T cells, B-cell-depleted T cells, or PBMCs. The repertoires were released in a freely available public database meant as a resource for research on the immune response to SARS-CoV-2. A de-identified subject ID, COVID-19 status, age in years and sex were almost always included in the sample metadata. Where available, HLA class I and class II types were obtained from metadata supplied by the sample provider rather than from assay-based typing.

General findings and caveats noted by the study authors: The quantity of clinical and demographic metadata differed by source and by participant and was supplied without curation.

From its cysteine to its phenylalanine, the CDR3 spans 13 amino acids. Only the CDR3 part of the read is kept: 39 bases, read in frame from the first base. Looking up the germline V gene (reference sequence) yields CDR1 LGHDT and CDR2 YNNKEL. V lost 0 bases and J lost 7 bases; the stretch between them is 9 bases long. Each collaborating institution followed its own protocols to collect whole blood in K2EDTA tubes. Collaborator samples were shipped for TCRbeta analysis as frozen whole blood, isolated PBMCs, or DNA extracted from either sample type. The immunoSEQ Assay, a bias-controlled multiplex PCR, was used to amplify TCRbeta CDR3 regions from genomic DNA. In the original analysis: The number of nucleated cells in each sample was estimated from the amplification of reference gene primers within the assay. To quantify the absolute abundance of each unique TCRbeta CDR3 rearrangement, sequence reads were collapsed and filtered. For each sample, productive Simpson clonality was calculated by taking the square root of Simpson's diversity index across productive rearrangements. Imported from immuneACCESS, the table was reduced by TCRdb to in-frame sequences with V and J called. These copies leave out some clones; in studies compared against another copy, an unresolved V gene accounts for under half, and the cause of the remainder is not known. The V and J calls and clone size were taken over from that table, and D and trimming were inferred from the DNA. The sample contains approximately 300,000 clones, around 88% of them found a single time. The top ten clones comprise roughly 5% of the sample.

In the case of this clone: The specificity of this receptor is unknown. No base qualities exist here, and no much larger clone lies one base off it.

Sequencing was carried out using peripheral blood. The chain links TRBV3-1 (or the pseudogene TRBV3-2) with TRBJ1-1; too little of a D gene remains to name it. The TCR comes from a man aged 35 to 55 with acute or convalescent COVID-19. The DNA is TGTGCCAGCAGCCAAGAACGAGGTAGTGAAGCTTTCTTT. The resulting protein is CASSQERGSEAFF.